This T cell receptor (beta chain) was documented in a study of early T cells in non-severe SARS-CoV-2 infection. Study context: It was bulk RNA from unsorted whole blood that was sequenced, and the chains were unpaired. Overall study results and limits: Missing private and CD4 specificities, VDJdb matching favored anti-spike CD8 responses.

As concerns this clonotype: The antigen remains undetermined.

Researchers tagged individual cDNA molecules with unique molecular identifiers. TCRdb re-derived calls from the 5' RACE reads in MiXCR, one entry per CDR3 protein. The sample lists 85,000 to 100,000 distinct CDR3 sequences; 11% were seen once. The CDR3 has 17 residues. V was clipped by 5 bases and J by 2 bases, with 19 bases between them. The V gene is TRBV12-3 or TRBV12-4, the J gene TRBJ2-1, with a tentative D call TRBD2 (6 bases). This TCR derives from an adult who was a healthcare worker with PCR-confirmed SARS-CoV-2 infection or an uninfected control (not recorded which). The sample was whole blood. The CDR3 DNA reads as TGTGCCAGCAGTCCTATACCCGGGCGGGGCACCTACAATGAGCAGTTCTTC. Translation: CASSPIPGRGTYNEQFF.